Listed below are T cell receptor beta chains from one sample, sequenced in a study of blood T cell repertoires in COVID-19. This table comes from immunoSEQ multiplex PCR, and its TCRdb copy is limited to in-frame clones, with some not included. In the table there are hundreds of thousands of clones, approximately 84% of which are singletons. Sequencing was done on a sample of PBMCs or T cells enriched from blood (not recorded which). These receptors originate from a man in his forties who had recovered from COVID-19. Each CDR3 is given with its conserved first and last residue. D genes are given only for firm matches. Size is stated for part of the rows, as once, few or many counts, or as a class when the clone is expanded.

j_gene | abundance | v_gene | d_gene | len | CDR3nt | CDR3aa
TRBJ2-7 | - | TRBV6-1 | - | 13 | TGTGCCAGCAGTGAATTAGAGCAGGGCGAGCAGTACTTC | CASSELEQGEQYF
TRBJ1-2 | - | TRBV30 | TRBD1 | 12 | TGTGCCTGGGAACCAGGGGGCTATGGCTACACCTTC | CAWEPGGYGYTF
TRBJ1-1 | - | TRBV5-8 | - | 13 | TGTGCCAGCAGCTTGGCAGTCAACACTGAAGCTTTCTTT | CASSLAVNTEAFF
TRBJ1-1 | - | TRBV25-1 | - | 11 | TGTGCCAGTAAGGGGGGGACTGAAGCTTTCTTT | CASKGGTEAFF
TRBJ2-5 | - | TRBV7-9 | TRBD2 | 15 | TGTGCCAGCAGCTTAGTCGCGGGGGGCGCAGAGACCCAGTACTTC | CASSLVAGGAETQYF
TRBJ1-1 | - | TRBV30 | TRBD1 | 12 | TGTGCTGTCAGGGGGTCGCACACTGAAGCTTTCTTT | CAVRGSHTEAFF
TRBJ2-4 | - | TRBV27 | - | 14 | TGTGCCAGCAGGGCTTCCCTAGCCAAAAACATTCAGTACTTC | CASRASLAKNIQYF
TRBJ1-1 | - | TRBV19 | - | 14 | TGTGCCAGTAGTATAACGGGCAGGGTGGCTGAAGCTTTCTTT | CASSITGRVAEAFF
TRBJ2-1 | - | TRBV13 | - | 13 | TGTGCCAGCTCCCGGGACAATCCCAATGAGCAGTTCTTC | CASSRDNPNEQFF
TRBJ2-1 | - | TRBV15 | - | 16 | TGTGCCACCAGCAGGGACAAGACAGGAACATACAATGAGCAGTTCTTC | CATSRDKTGTYNEQFF
TRBJ2-2 | - | TRBV5-1 | - | 13 | TGCGCCACCGGGATCACCCCCACCGGGGAGCTGTTTTTT | CATGITPTGELFF
TRBJ1-3 | - | TRBV27 | TRBD1 | 18 | TGTGCCAGCAGTTTATCCAAGGGGACAGCCATCTCTGGAAACACCATATATTTT | CASSLSKGTAISGNTIYF
TRBJ2-2 | - | TRBV9 | TRBD2 | 17 | TGTGCCAGCAGCTTCCAAACTAGCGGGGGGCACACCGGGGAGCTGTTTTTT | CASSFQTSGGHTGELFF
TRBJ1-1 | - | TRBV30 | - | 12 | TGTGCCTCGAAGGAGGTGAACACTGAAGCTTTCTTT | CASKEVNTEAFF
TRBJ2-3 | - | TRBV7-8 | - | 16 | TGTGCCAGCAGCTACGCCTTGGAGGTTCGCACAGATACGCAGTATTTT | CASSYALEVRTDTQYF
TRBJ2-5 | - | TRBV19 | TRBD2 | 15 | TGTGCCAGTTCTCCGGGACTAGCGGGAGAAGAGACCCAGTACTTC | CASSPGLAGEETQYF
TRBJ2-2 | once | TRBV3-1/TRBV3-2 | TRBD1 | 18 | TGTGCCAGCACCGGGACAGGGGGCATACCCGTGAACACCGGGGAGCTGTTTTTT | CASTGTGGIPVNTGELFF
TRBJ2-1 | - | TRBV19 | - | 15 | TGTGCCAGTAGTAGAGCTCTCCAGGGGATCTATGAGCAGTTCTTC | CASSRALQGIYEQFF
TRBJ2-1 | once | TRBV5-1 | TRBD2 | 16 | TGCGCCAGCAGCATGGACGGACTAGCGGGATCGGGTGAGCAGTTCTTC | CASSMDGLAGSGEQFF
TRBJ2-1 | - | TRBV14 | TRBD2 | 15 | TGTGCCAGCAGCCAAAGCGGGAGTTCCTACAATGAGCAGTTCTTC | CASSQSGSSYNEQFF
TRBJ1-6 | - | TRBV6-5 | TRBD1 | 13 | TGTGCCAGTCGCAGGGGGAAGAATTCACCCCTCCACTTT | CASRRGKNSPLHF
TRBJ1-3 | - | TRBV28 | TRBD1 | 16 | TGTGCCAGCAGTACACCCGGGACAGGGCCTGGAAACACCATATATTTT | CASSTPGTGPGNTIYF
TRBJ2-7 | - | TRBV10-3 | TRBD2 | 15 | TGTGCCATCAGTGGGGGGACTAGCGCAACCTACGAGCAGTACTTC | CAISGGTSATYEQYF
TRBJ1-4 | - | TRBV21-1 | - | 15 | TGTGCCAGCAGCAATTGGGGGACAGGGTTAGAAAAACTGTTTTTT | CASSNWGTGLEKLFF
TRBJ1-1 | - | TRBV5-1 | TRBD1 | 19 | TGCGCCAGCAGCCCCGGACAGGGGGAAGGATTGGGAGGAAACACTGAAGCTTTCTTT | CASSPGQGEGLGGNTEAFF
TRBJ2-7 | - | TRBV4-2 | TRBD1 | 16 | TGTGCCAGCAGCACCTTAGGACAGGGAACGAGGGACGAGCAGTACTTC | CASSTLGQGTRDEQYF
TRBJ2-3 | once | TRBV2 | - | 16 | TGTGCCAGCAGTGAACGTCTAGCGATTAGCACAGATACGCAGTATTTT | CASSERLAISTDTQYF
TRBJ2-2 | - | TRBV9 | - | 15 | TGTGCCAGCAGCGTTAACGACTGGAACACCGGGGAGCTGTTTTTT | CASSVNDWNTGELFF
TRBJ1-1 | - | TRBV30 | - | 13 | TGTGCCTGGGCCCGTAACGGGGACACTGAAGCTTTCTTT | CAWARNGDTEAFF
TRBJ2-3 | - | TRBV10-3 | TRBD1 | 17 | TGTGCCATCAGTGAGTCGGCGACAGGGGCCAGCACAGATACGCAGTATTTT | CAISESATGASTDTQYF
TRBJ2-1 | - | TRBV7-9 | - | 17 | TGTGCCAGCAGCCGCGGAGGGTTGGACGGCAAGTGGGGGGAGCAGTTCTTC | CASSRGGLDGKWGEQFF
TRBJ2-2 | - | TRBV27 | TRBD2 | 16 | TGTGCCAGCAGTTTATCCCCTCCGGGACTAGCCGGGGAGCTGTTTTTT | CASSLSPPGLAGELFF
TRBJ1-2 | - | TRBV12-5 | - | 13 | TGTGCTAGTGGTCCCCAGGGTGTCTATGGCTACACCTTC | CASGPQGVYGYTF
TRBJ2-7 | - | TRBV28 | TRBD2 | 15 | TGTGCCAGCAGTCTGACTAGCGGGAGTGTTTACGAGCAGTACTTC | CASSLTSGSVYEQYF
TRBJ2-1 | - | TRBV7-6 | - | 15 | TGTGCCAGCAGCTTATCTCCGGGACACAACAATGAGCAGTTCTTC | CASSLSPGHNNEQFF
TRBJ2-2 | - | TRBV14 | TRBD1 | 14 | TGTGCCAGCAGCCCTTGGACAGGGCCCGGGGAGCTGTTTTTT | CASSPWTGPGELFF
TRBJ1-2 | - | TRBV6-5 | - | 14 | TGTGCCAGCAGTTACTATGGGGAGCGGGCTGGCTACACCTTC | CASSYYGERAGYTF
TRBJ2-3 | - | TRBV5-4 | - | 14 | TGTGCCAGCAGCTCAAGGACAGCTCCAGATACGCAGTATTTT | CASSSRTAPDTQYF
TRBJ1-6 | - | TRBV5-4 | TRBD1 | 14 | TGTGCCAGCAGAAGCGGGACAGGGGATTCACCCCTCCACTTT | CASRSGTGDSPLHF